This entry lists 18 T cell receptor beta chains sequenced from one sample in a study of metastatic and nonmetastatic thyroid tumors. TCRdb re-called the PCR reads via MiXCR. The sample records about 49,000 clones, less than 5% being singletons. Thyroid surgery was preceded by no treatment in any patient. The sequenced sample consisted of blood. These receptors came from a female donor with papillary thyroid cancer or a benign thyroid nodule (not recorded which). Some clones in this sample may be carry-over from other donors' samples.

In its sample, this clone was seen many times. The gene calls are TRBV5-5 and TRBJ2-2, with 12 bases matching TRBD2. V trimming: 3 bases; J trimming: 6 bases; junction bases outside the gene matches: 9. Germline assignment: CDR1 SGHKS and CDR2 YYEKEE (reference sequence). The CDR3 runs 17 residues. The CDR3 here is CASSSRTSGTHPGELFF. DNA for the CDR3: TGTGCCAGCAGCTCACGGACTAGCGGGACCCATCCCGGGGAGCTGTTTTTT. The full variable domain, with the rest looked up from reference TRBV5-5 and TRBJ2-2, is DAGVTQSPTHLIKTRGQQVTLRCSPISGHKSVSWYQQVLGQGPQFIFQYYEKEERGRGNFPDRFSARQFPNYSSELNVNALLLGDSALYLCASSSRTSGTHPGELFFGEGSRLTVL.

Many counts were recorded for this clone. The chain recombines TRBV24-1 with TRBJ2-3; 8 positions agree with TRBD1. The CDR3 loop spans 13 amino acids. The ends lost 9 bases at V and 3 bases at J; junction bases unmatched: 4. Germline V CDR1 and CDR2: KGHDR, SFDVKD. CDR3 bases: TGTGCCACCCATGGACAGGGTACAGATACGCAGTATTTT. Its protein is CATHGQGTDTQYF.

This clone was seen many times. The genes are TRBV27 and TRBJ1-1; D is perhaps TRBD1 (5 bases). This CDR3 contains 15 residues. The ends were cut back, 4 bases at V and 5 bases at J, with 17 bases in the middle. The germline CDR1 and CDR2 sequences are MNHEY and SMNVEV (reference sequence). The CDR3 DNA is TGTGCCAGCAGTTGGAAGGGACCCCTAGAAACTGAAGCTTTCTTT. Residues: CASSWKGPLETEAFF.

This clone showed up just a few times. The DNA of the CDR3 is TGTGCCAGCAGACTAGGGGAGGAGGTTCAGCCCCAGCATTTT. Protein: CASRLGEEVQPQHF. The chain carries TRBV28 and TRBJ1-5, with D possibly being TRBD1 (5 bases). In germline, CDR1 is MDHEN, CDR2 SYDVKM. The length of the CDR3 is 14 residues. V lost 6 bases to trimming and J lost 6 bases, with 15 bases between them.

This clone was observed a few times. The same CDR3 is also encoded by other DNA sequences in this sample. The chain couples TRBV28 to TRBJ1-5, with D possibly matching TRBD1 (5 bases). Trimming removed 6 bases at V and 5 bases at J, with 11 bases between. Germline V gene lookup returns CDR1 MDHEN and CDR2 SYDVKM. This CDR3 region has 13 residues. CDR3 sequence: CASRSTEYQPQHF. CDR3 nucleotides: TGTGCCAGCAGGTCGACAGAGTATCAGCCCCAGCATTTT. Supplemented by reference TRBV28 and TRBJ1-5, the full variable domain reads DVKVTQSSRYLVKRTGEKVFLECVQDMDHENMFWYRQDPGLGLRLIYFSYDVKMKEKGDIPEGYSVSREKKERFSLILESASTNQTSMYLCASRSTEYQPQHFGDGTRLSIL.

This clone was counted only a few times. The junction departs from germline at one end; a sequencing error may be responsible. The chain joins TRBV19 to TRBJ2-3, with D possibly matching TRBD1 (6 bases). The CDR3 runs to 14 residues. CDR1 LNHDA and CDR2 SQIVND come from the germline V gene (reference sequence). The CDR3 DNA sequence: TGTGCTAGTAAATTAGGACAGCACACAGATACGCAGTATTTT. It codes for CASKLGQHTDTQYF.

A word on this clone: A much larger clone is a single base away; this may be a read error. The V and J genes are TRBV29-1 and TRBJ2-7, with a weak D call TRBD2 (6 bases). The CDR3 is 12 amino acids. From germline, CDR1 is SQVTM and CDR2 ANQGSEA. CDR3 nucleotide sequence: TGCATCGTTGGTGAGGACTACTACGAGCAGTACTTC. Translation gives CIVGEDYYEQYF.

The table lists this clone with many counts. V and J are TRBV24-1 and TRBJ1-5; the match to TRBD1 covers 8 bases. There are 15 residues in the CDR3. Unmatched junction bases numbered 6, after V lost 4 bases and J lost 5 bases. Germline-derived CDR1 and CDR2 are KGHDR and SFDVKD. CDR3: CATSDPGTGDQPQHF. In DNA, the CDR3 is TGTGCCACCAGTGACCCTGGGACAGGAGATCAGCCCCAGCATTTT.

The V call is TRBV6-1, the J call TRBJ2-7; D gene uncertain. The CDR3 sequence is 12 residues long. Germline V lookup: CDR1 MNHNS, CDR2 SASEGT. V was cut by 7 bases and J by 0 bases, with 7 bases left in between. The CDR3 reads CASKGSSYEQYF. Here the CDR3 DNA reads TGTGCCAGCAAGGGAAGCTCCTACGAGCAGTACTTC.

The chain is built from TRBV6-1 and TRBJ1-2; D remains ambiguous. In germline, CDR1 is MNHNS, CDR2 SASEGT. This CDR3 contains 12 residues. Trimming pared 9 bases from V and 5 bases from J, leaving 13 bases between. CDR3 nucleotides: TGTGCCAGTAGAGGGCTCGGGTATGGCTACACCTTC. Protein: CASRGLGYGYTF.

This clone was recorded at least ten times. The V gene is TRBV5-1, the J gene TRBJ2-7; TRBD2 aligns across 10 bases. Germline V lookup: CDR1 SGHRS, CDR2 YFSETQ. Trimming cost V 6 bases and J 5 bases; bases outside gene matches: 8. The length of the CDR3 is 14 residues. For the CDR3, the DNA is TGCGCCAGCAAGGTGTCTAGCGGGAGTAACGAGCAGTACTTC. Translating gives CASKVSSGSNEQYF.

This clone was detected a few times. A much larger clone differs from this one at a single base, so this may be a read error. The V call is TRBV10-3, the J call TRBJ2-7, with unresolved D. The CDR3 has 11 residues. Germline CDR1 ENHRY, CDR2 SYGVKD. CDR3 sequence reads: CAISDNYEQHF. CDR3 DNA: TGTGCCATCAGTGACAATTACGAGCAGCACTTC.

The chain couples TRBV28 to TRBJ2-5, with D hard to call. V lost 1 base, J lost 5 bases, and 5 bases lay in between. The germline V gene has CDR1 MDHEN and CDR2 SYDVKM. The CDR3 runs to 12 residues. Here the CDR3 DNA reads TGTGCCAGCAGTTTATTACGGGAGACCCAGTACTTC. As protein: CASSLLRETQYF.

This clone occurred a few times. Here the CDR3 DNA reads TGTGCCAGCAGTTCCCCGAGCGACAGGGGTAGCCCCGGGGAGCTGTTTTTT. Translation: CASSSPSDRGSPGELFF. The chain carries TRBV6-2 or TRBV6-3 and TRBJ2-2; TRBD1 matches at 8 bases. Germline lookup yields CDR1 MNHEY and CDR2 SVGEGT. Losses at the gene ends were 4 bases for V and 6 bases for J; bases not matched to a gene: 13. The CDR3 runs 17 residues.

The rearrangement links TRBV24-1 to TRBJ2-1, with 12 bases aligning to TRBD2. The ends lost 4 bases at V and 6 bases at J; junction bases unmatched: 15. Germline lookup yields CDR1 KGHDR and CDR2 SFDVKD. This CDR3 region has 19 residues. The CDR3 spells CATSDNGLAGWPLCNEQFF. The CDR3 nucleotides read TGTGCCACCAGTGACAATGGACTAGCGGGATGGCCCCTCTGCAATGAGCAGTTCTTC.

This clone was detected many times. The rearrangement links TRBV24-1 to TRBJ2-7; TRBD1 or TRBD2 may be the D gene (5 bases each). Looked up from germline, CDR1 is KGHDR and CDR2 is SFDVKD. Trimming left V 3 bases short and J 6 bases short, with 11 bases between. The CDR3 runs 13 residues. CDR3 sequence reads: CATSDHFGGEQYF. The DNA of the CDR3 is TGTGCCACCAGTGATCATTTTGGGGGCGAGCAGTACTTC.

In its sample, this clone was seen a few times. Sequence at one end of the junction differs from germline and may be a read error. The chain joins TRBV7-3 to TRBJ2-1; maybe TRBD2 (5 bases). The V gene's germline CDR1 is SGHTA and CDR2 FQGTGA. The length of the CDR3 is 15 residues. Here the CDR3 DNA reads TGTGTCAGCAGCGCGCCTGACGGGGACTACAATGAGCAGTTCTTC. Amino acid sequence: CVSSAPDGDYNEQFF.

This clone was observed a handful of times. At one end the junction does not follow the germline gene, possibly because of a read error. The gene calls are TRBV12-3 or TRBV12-4 and TRBJ1-3, with a tentative D call TRBD1 (6 bases). The CDR3 spans 15 residues. CDR3: CASSFRAGVGNTVYF. The CDR3 DNA sequence: TGTGCCAGCAGTTTTAGAGCAGGGGTTGGAAACACCGTATATTTT.